The 3 T cell receptor beta chains in this list originate from one sample, sequenced in a study of cytomegalovirus exposure and HLA in healthy donors (dated by TCRdb to about 2017). Library construction relied on the immunoSEQ multiplex PCR assay. For the multiplex PCR, a mixture combining 60 forward primers for TCR Vbeta segments and 13 reverse primers for TCR Jbeta segments was used. TCRdb mirrors the immuneACCESS table, restricted to in-frame sequences. Some clones are absent from its copies; in checked studies, under half trace to an unresolved V gene, and the reason for the others is unknown. This sample gives some 120,000 clones in total; more than 65% of them show up just once. Roughly 13% of the sample is held by the ten biggest clonotypes. Sample: PBMCs. Every receptor here comes from a woman aged 55-70 years in good health and CMV-seropositive.

This clone has only one observation. The chain joins TRBV4-1 to TRBJ1-6, with 7 bases matching TRBD1. Per the germline V gene, CDR1 is MGHRA and CDR2 is YSYEKL. The junction had 7 bases not matched to a gene; V was cut back by 3 bases and J by 5 bases. The CDR3 covers 16 residues. The CDR3 DNA reads TGCGCCAGCAGCCATAAGAGGACAGGAGATAATTCACCCCTCCACTTT. Its protein product is CASSHKRTGDNSPLHF.

This chain links TRBV2 with TRBJ2-1; TRBD2 aligns across 12 bases. V lost 2 bases, J lost 6 bases, and 2 bases stayed unmatched. This CDR3 is built from 15 residues. Per germline, CDR1 SNHLY and CDR2 FYNNEI. CDR3 nucleotides: TGTGCCAGCAGTGAACTAGCGGGGGGGCCCAATGAGCAGTTCTTC. Its protein is CASSELAGGPNEQFF. Combining the CDR3 with reference TRBV2 and TRBJ2-1 gives the whole variable domain EPEVTQTPSHQVTQMGQEVILRCVPISNHLYFYWYRQILGQKVEFLVSFYNNEISEKSEIFDDQFSVERPDGSNFTLKIRSTKLEDSAMYFCASSELAGGPNEQFFGPGTRLTVL.

The J gene is TRBJ1-6, the V gene TRBV23-1; TRBD1 agrees at 7 bases. TRBV23-1 is an open reading frame whose function is uncertain. V lost 3 bases, J lost 8 bases, and 7 bases stayed unmatched. The CDR3 is 15 residues long. In DNA form, the CDR3 reads TGCGCCAGCAGTCATTACGACAGGGTAGATTCACCCCTCCACTTT. Its translation is CASSHYDRVDSPLHF.